This is a list of T cell receptor beta chains from one sample in a study of T cell responses to AZD1222 COVID-19 vaccine. Sequencing was performed with immunoSEQ multiplex PCR; in TCRdb, only in-frame clones are kept and a portion is missing. The repertoire includes 100,000 to 150,000 clones, 91% of them detected once, and around 2.8% sits in the top ten. The input for sequencing was peripheral blood, taken on day 0 of AZD1222 vaccination. The source is an adult in good health. The conserved cysteine and the conserved F or W are not part of the CDR3 here. The order of the fields is V gene, clone size, J gene, CDR3 protein. Part of the rows lack a size; the others show once, few, many or a class for expanded clones.

v_gene: TRBV29-1; abundance: NA; j_gene: TRBJ1-1; CDR3aa: SVLTVNTEAF
v_gene: TRBV5-1; abundance: NA; j_gene: TRBJ2-1; CDR3aa: ASSLRAGQGQYNEQF
v_gene: TRBV27; abundance: NA; j_gene: TRBJ2-7; CDR3aa: ASSFFAGSYEQY
v_gene: TRBV5-1; abundance: NA; j_gene: TRBJ2-1; CDR3aa: ASSLELYNEQF
v_gene: TRBV10-1; abundance: NA; j_gene: TRBJ2-2; CDR3aa: ASSVVGRTGELF
v_gene: TRBV19; abundance: NA; j_gene: TRBJ1-2; CDR3aa: ASRGTGDKYGYT
v_gene: TRBV5-6; abundance: few; j_gene: TRBJ2-7; CDR3aa: ASSFGAAGSYEQY
v_gene: TRBV9; abundance: once; j_gene: TRBJ1-2; CDR3aa: ASSPRLGDRGYLGYGYT
v_gene: TRBV7-9; abundance: NA; j_gene: TRBJ2-3; CDR3aa: ASSLGHRLAGGDTQY
v_gene: TRBV19; abundance: NA; j_gene: TRBJ1-4; CDR3aa: ASSINMGLRAEKLF
v_gene: TRBV6-4; abundance: NA; j_gene: TRBJ1-2; CDR3aa: ASSDRTYGYT
v_gene: TRBV7-2; abundance: NA; j_gene: TRBJ1-6; CDR3aa: ASSFLRANSPLH
v_gene: TRBV29-1; abundance: NA; j_gene: TRBJ1-3; CDR3aa: SPLIPGRGGNTIY
v_gene: TRBV19; abundance: once; j_gene: TRBJ2-1; CDR3aa: ASSIVFGGRYNEQF
v_gene: TRBV9; abundance: NA; j_gene: TRBJ2-1; CDR3aa: ASSARTGYNEQF
v_gene: TRBV27; abundance: once; j_gene: TRBJ1-5; CDR3aa: ASSSGYLDTQPQH
v_gene: TRBV6-1; abundance: once; j_gene: TRBJ2-1; CDR3aa: ASSENRGYNEQF
v_gene: TRBV13; abundance: NA; j_gene: TRBJ2-7; CDR3aa: ATRGPLGYEQY
v_gene: TRBV28; abundance: NA; j_gene: TRBJ1-5; CDR3aa: ASSSLRQGVNQPQH
v_gene: TRBV6-6; abundance: NA; j_gene: TRBJ2-7; CDR3aa: ASSYRPSGLGEQY
v_gene: TRBV6-2/TRBV6-3; abundance: NA; j_gene: TRBJ2-3; CDR3aa: ASSYSLASTDTQY
v_gene: TRBV7-8; abundance: NA; j_gene: TRBJ1-5; CDR3aa: ASSPQGGQALGPQH
v_gene: TRBV21-1; abundance: NA; j_gene: TRBJ1-1; CDR3aa: ASQTGGAWGNTEAF
v_gene: TRBV2; abundance: NA; j_gene: TRBJ2-7; CDR3aa: ASRIGVPYEQY
v_gene: TRBV19; abundance: NA; j_gene: TRBJ1-1; CDR3aa: AVSRDTHTEAF
v_gene: TRBV10-3; abundance: NA; j_gene: TRBJ2-5; CDR3aa: AISESMGQINQETQY
v_gene: TRBV7-9; abundance: NA; j_gene: TRBJ1-2; CDR3aa: ASSLAMPETGDNYGYT
v_gene: TRBV5-1; abundance: NA; j_gene: TRBJ2-5; CDR3aa: ASSLSGQETQY